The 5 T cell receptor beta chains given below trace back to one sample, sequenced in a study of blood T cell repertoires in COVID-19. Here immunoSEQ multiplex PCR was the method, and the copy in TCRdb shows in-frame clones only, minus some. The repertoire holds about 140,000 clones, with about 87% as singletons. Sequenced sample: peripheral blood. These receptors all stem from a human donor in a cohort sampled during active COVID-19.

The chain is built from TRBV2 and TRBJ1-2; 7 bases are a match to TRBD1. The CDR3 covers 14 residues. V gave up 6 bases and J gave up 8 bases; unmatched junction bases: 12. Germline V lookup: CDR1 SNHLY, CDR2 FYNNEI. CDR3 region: CASSRSTGIGGYTF. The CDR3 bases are TGTGCCAGCAGCCGGTCGACAGGGATAGGGGGCTACACCTTC.

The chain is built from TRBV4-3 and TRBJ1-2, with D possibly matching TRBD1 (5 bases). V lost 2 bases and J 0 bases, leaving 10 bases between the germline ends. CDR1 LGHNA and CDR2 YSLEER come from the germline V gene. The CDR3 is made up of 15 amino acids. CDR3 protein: CASSQRTQTNYGYTF. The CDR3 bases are TGCGCCAGCAGCCAAAGGACACAGACTAACTATGGCTACACCTTC.

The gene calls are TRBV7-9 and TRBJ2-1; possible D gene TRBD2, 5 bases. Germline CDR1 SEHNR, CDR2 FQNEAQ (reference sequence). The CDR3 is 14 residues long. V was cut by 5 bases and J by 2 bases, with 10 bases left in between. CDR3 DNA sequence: TGTGCCAGCAGCATCAGCGGCCCCTACAATGAGCAGTTCTTC. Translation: CASSISGPYNEQFF.

The CDR3 nucleotides read TGTGCCAGCAGCCAATTGCAGGGCGGCTACACCTTC. Its protein product is CASSQLQGGYTF. This chain uses TRBV4-2 with TRBJ1-2, with D possibly TRBD1 on 5 matching bases. V was pared by 2 bases and J by 8 bases, with 9 bases between. From germline, CDR1 is LGHNA and CDR2 YNFKEQ. The CDR3 is made up of 12 amino acids.

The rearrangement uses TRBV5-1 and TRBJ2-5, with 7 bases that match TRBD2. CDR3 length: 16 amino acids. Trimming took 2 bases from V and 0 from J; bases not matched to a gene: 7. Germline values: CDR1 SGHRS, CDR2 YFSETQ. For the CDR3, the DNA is TGCGCCAGCAGCTTTGGTCGGGGAGGGAACCAAGAGACCCAGTACTTC. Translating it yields CASSFGRGGNQETQYF.